These 6 T cell receptor beta chains came from one sample sequenced in a study of T cells after yellow fever vaccination. TCRdb recomputed calls from the 5' RACE reads with MiXCR, one row per CDR3 protein. The sample consists of 340,000 or so distinct CDR3 sequences, around an eighth of them appearing once. The source material was CD4+ T cells sorted from PBMCs, sampled 15 days after the yellow fever booster vaccination. All receptors come from a man aged 18 to 30 who received the YFV17D yellow fever vaccine.

The V gene is TRBV5-1, the J gene TRBJ2-2, with a tentative D call TRBD2 (7 bases). V lost 3 bases, J lost 0 bases, and 12 bases lay in between. In germline, CDR1 is SGHRS, CDR2 YFSETQ. The CDR3 has 16 residues. CDR3 sequence reads: CASSWGGTSNTGELFF. CDR3 sequence (DNA): TGCGCCAGCAGCTGGGGAGGGACATCGAACACCGGGGAGCTGTTTTTT.

The genes are TRBV7-2 and TRBJ2-6; D is perhaps TRBD1 (6 bases). Germline V gives CDR1 SGHTA, CDR2 FQGNSA. Between the trimmed V and J ends, which lost 0 bases and 0 bases, there was a span of 12 bases. CDR3 length: 18 amino acids. CDR3 sequence reads: CASSLAAGASSGANVLTF. The CDR3 DNA reads TGTGCCAGCAGCTTAGCGGCAGGGGCATCCTCTGGGGCCAACGTCCTGACTTTC.

This clonotype was detected many times. This sequence joins TRBV29-1 and TRBJ1-2, with 7 nucleotides matching TRBD1. Germline V gene sequence: CDR1 SQVTM, CDR2 ANQGSEA. This CDR3 contains 15 residues. V was clipped by 1 base and J by 5 bases; unmatched bases: 10. The DNA for the CDR3 is TGCAGCGTTGAAGGTTCTGGGGACAGTAAATATGGCTACACCTTC. Its translation is CSVEGSGDSKYGYTF. Full variable domain (rest looked up from reference TRBV29-1 and TRBJ1-2): SAVISQKPSRDICQRGTSLTIQCQVDSQVTMMFWYRQQPGQSLTLIATANQGSEATYESGFVIDKFPISRPNLTFSTLTVSNMSPEDSSIYLCSVEGSGDSKYGYTFGSGTRLTVV.

The table lists this clonotype with a few counts. The CDR3 region is CSARDPRGPNTGELFF. The CDR3 coding sequence is TGCAGTGCTAGAGATCCGAGGGGCCCGAACACCGGGGAGCTGTTTTTT. The gene calls are TRBV20-1 and TRBJ2-2; D is tentatively TRBD1 or TRBD2 (5 bases each). Germline V gene data show CDR1 as DFQATT and CDR2 as SNEGSKA (reference sequence). V was pared by 0 bases and J by 0 bases, with 11 bases between. This CDR3 region has 16 residues.

The chain employs TRBV4-3 and TRBJ2-3; 7 nucleotides line up with TRBD2. Losses at the gene ends were 2 bases for V and 0 bases for J; bases not matched to a gene: 8. From germline, CDR1 is LGHNA and CDR2 YSLEER. The CDR3 is made up of 17 amino acids. The CDR3 DNA reads as TGCGCCAGCAGCCAACAGTCAGGCGGGGGAAGCACAGATACGCAGTATTTT. Protein: CASSQQSGGGSTDTQYF.

This clonotype was detected a few times. The gene calls are TRBV5-1 and TRBJ2-7; D gene uncertain. V was trimmed by 7 bases and J by 4 bases, leaving 12 bases between them. Germline V CDR1 and CDR2: SGHRS, YFSETQ. This CDR3 contains 12 residues. The CDR3 is CASHASPYEQYF. CDR3 DNA sequence: TGCGCCAGCCACGCTTCTCCTTACGAGCAGTACTTC.